This entry describes one T cell receptor (beta chain). Its antigen is still unknown. No much larger clonotype is one base removed from it; base qualities were not supplied. Its CDR3 holds 13 amino acids, cysteine through phenylalanine. CDR3 DNA only is kept here, 39 bases in frame from base 1. The germline V gene (reference sequence) sets CDR1 to LNHDA and CDR2 to SQIVND. V is pared back by 1 base and J by 4 bases, with 8 bases lying between the germline termini. The library came from the immunoSEQ multiplex PCR assay. TCRdb re-hosts the immuneACCESS table, in-frame sequences only. Its copies lack some clones; in the studies checked, an unresolved V gene accounts for under half of them, and the cause for the rest is not known. The sample table shows about 150,000 clones, and about 94% are seen once. The top ten clones comprise about 5% of the sample. This entry comes from a study of control samples from healthy donors and cancer patients (TCRdb year 2020).

This TCR was recovered from a man in his forties or fifties in good health. Here the chain combines TRBV19 and TRBJ2-7, with a tentative D gene TRBD2 over 5 matching bases. The sequenced sample was blood. The DNA sequence is given as TGTGCCAGTAGTATAGGACGGGGTTACGAGCAGTACTTC. It specifies CASSIGRGYEQYF.